The 10 T cell receptor beta chains below all came from one sample that was sequenced in a study of beta chain features in type 1 diabetes. Antigens for these TCRs are unknown. Study outcomes and limitations: Among all four CD4+ subsets, Type 1 diabetes patients had TCRB CDR3s that were moderately but significantly shorter.

The sequenced template was cDNA made from the entire isolated RNA. The method was immunoSEQ multiplex PCR; TCRdb's version includes in-frame clones alone and lacks a portion of them. The repertoire holds about 160,000 clones, around 8% seen once, with approximately 0.85% in the top ten. The sequenced material came from central memory CD4+ T cells from blood. The receptors here all came from a woman in her thirties or forties with type 1 diabetes.

This clone was recorded a few times. The rearrangement joins TRBV28 to TRBJ1-2; perhaps TRBD1 as D (6 bases). The germline V gene encodes CDR1 MDHEN and CDR2 SYDVKM. This CDR3 is built from 13 residues. V was pared by 2 bases and J by 4 bases, with 8 bases between. The CDR3: CASSLGTSYGYTF. CDR3 coding DNA: TGTGCCAGCAGTTTAGGGACAAGCTATGGCTACACCTTC.

The chain combines TRBV28 with TRBJ1-2, with 7 bases fitting TRBD1. V lost 6 bases, J lost 0 bases, and 7 bases stayed unmatched. The CDR3 totals 15 residues. CDR1 and CDR2 from the germline V gene are MDHEN and SYDVKM. CDR3 region: CASRPSQGANYGYTF. CDR3 sequence (DNA): TGTGCCAGCAGGCCCTCCCAGGGGGCTAACTATGGCTACACCTTC.

This clone has more than one count but fewer than ten. This rearrangement joins TRBV5-4 to TRBJ2-7; D might be TRBD2 (6 bases). Per the germline V gene, CDR1 is SGHNT and CDR2 is YYREEE (reference sequence). The length of the CDR3 is 15 residues. Deletions cut 4 bases from V and 2 bases from J, with 16 bases between. The DNA of the CDR3 is TGTGCCAGCAGCGATGGGGGGAGGAGAGCCTACGAGCAGTACTTC. Translated, it gives CASSDGGRRAYEQYF.

CDR3 in amino acids: CASSPGTDQPQHF. DNA for the CDR3: TGTGCCAGCTCACCAGGGACAGATCAGCCCCAGCATTTT. The V gene is TRBV18, the J gene TRBJ1-5; 7 positions agree with TRBD1. This CDR3 contains 13 residues. Losses at the gene ends were 2 bases for V and 5 bases for J; bases not matched to a gene: 0. Germline loops: CDR1 KGHSH, CDR2 LQKENI.

This clone turned up a few times. V gene TRBV5-1 combines with J gene TRBJ2-1; 8 bases agree with TRBD2. The germline V gene encodes CDR1 SGHRS and CDR2 YFSETQ. The V and J ends lost 4 bases and 0 bases, in that order; junction bases with no gene match: 9. There are 17 residues in the CDR3. For the CDR3, the DNA is TGCGCCAGCAGCCTCTACACCGGGACTAGCTCCTACAATGAGCAGTTCTTC. It specifies CASSLYTGTSSYNEQFF.

This clone has more than one count but fewer than ten. The CDR3 here is CASSSLWGEPRSNQPQHF. In DNA form, the CDR3 reads TGTGCCAGCAGCTCCCTTTGGGGAGAGCCGAGAAGCAATCAGCCCCAGCATTTT. The chain combines TRBV7-2 with TRBJ1-5; D is ambiguous. The CDR3 has 18 residues. V lost 4 bases to trimming and J lost 1 base, with 20 bases between them. Germline CDR1 reads SGHTA; CDR2 reads FQGNSA. Supplemented by reference TRBV7-2 and TRBJ1-5, the full variable domain reads GAGVSQSPSNKVTEKGKDVELRCDPISGHTALYWYRQSLGQGLEFLIYFQGNSAPDKSGLPSDRFSAERTGGSVSTLTIQRTQQEDSAVYLCASSSLWGEPRSNQPQHFGDGTRLSIL.

This sequence joins TRBV4-1 and TRBJ2-7; 7 positions match TRBD2. J was trimmed by 0 bases and V by 3 bases; bases with no gene match: 8. The CDR3 length is 16 residues. Per the germline V gene, CDR1 is MGHRA and CDR2 is YSYEKL. For the CDR3, the DNA is TGCGCCAGCAGCCAGGGGAGGGAGTTCAGCTCCTACGAGCAGTACTTC. Amino acids: CASSQGREFSSYEQYF.

This chain links TRBV28 with TRBJ1-2; the match to TRBD1 covers 10 bases. The CDR3 spans 15 residues. V was pared by 6 bases and J by 4 bases, with 8 bases of the junction left unmatched. Germline V CDR1 and CDR2: MDHEN, SYDVKM. The CDR3 coding sequence is TGTGCCAGCAGGACACCGGGACAGGGGATCTATGGCTACACCTTC. Protein product: CASRTPGQGIYGYTF.

This clone was detected only a few times. The V call is TRBV5-1, the J call TRBJ1-2, with D possibly matching TRBD1 (6 bases). The CDR3 loop spans 15 amino acids. Germline V gives CDR1 SGHRS, CDR2 YFSETQ. The V gene lost 2 bases and the J gene lost 2 bases, with 13 bases spanning the gap. The DNA for the CDR3 is TGCGCCAGCAGCTTTGATGGTCAGGGGAACTATGGCTACACCTTC. This gives the protein CASSFDGQGNYGYTF.

The chain joins TRBV5-1 to TRBJ1-5; D is perhaps TRBD1 (6 bases). The CDR3 consists of 15 residues. Germline assignment: CDR1 SGHRS and CDR2 YFSETQ. V lost 4 bases to trimming and J lost 2 bases, with 13 bases between them. In DNA form, the CDR3 reads TGCGCCAGCAGCCCACAGGGATCCGGCAATCAGCCCCAGCATTTT. Its translation is CASSPQGSGNQPQHF.